These T cell receptor beta chains were read from a single sample in a study of blood T cell repertoires in COVID-19. Data came from immunoSEQ multiplex PCR; TCRdb stores just in-frame clones and leaves some out. The profile shows under 250,000 clones, 85% of them singletons. Sequenced sample: peripheral blood. The receptors come from a woman in her 70s with COVID-19, enrolled during active disease. The CDR3 runs from the conserved cysteine through the conserved F or W. A D gene is named only where the DNA matches it firmly. Where a row states a size, it is once, few, many or the class of an expanded clone; other rows omit it.

V	J	size	D	CDR3	DNA
TRBV28	TRBJ2-2	-	-	CASKGLASNTGELFF	TGTGCCAGCAAGGGACTTGCCTCTAACACCGGGGAGCTGTTTTTT
TRBV4-3	TRBJ1-2	-	-	CASSQESVNYGYTF	TGCGCCAGCAGCCAAGAATCGGTAAACTATGGCTACACCTTC
TRBV7-2	TRBJ2-1	-	-	CASSSPGYNEQFF	TGTGCCAGCAGCAGCCCGGGCTACAATGAGCAGTTCTTC
TRBV19	TRBJ1-1	-	TRBD1	CASTLDRAGGTEAFF	TGTGCCAGTACCTTAGACAGGGCAGGAGGCACTGAAGCTTTCTTT
TRBV12-3/TRBV12-4	TRBJ2-7	once	-	CASSLLNGGEQYF	TGTGCCAGCAGTTTGCTTAACGGGGGCGAGCAGTACTTC
TRBV19	TRBJ1-4	-	TRBD1	CASSTDRGDEKLFF	TGTGCCAGTAGTACCGACAGGGGAGACGAAAAACTGTTTTTT
TRBV7-2	TRBJ2-1	-	TRBD1	CASSSSQGVVAYNEQFF	TGTGCCAGCAGCTCCTCACAGGGGGTCGTCGCCTACAATGAGCAGTTCTTC
TRBV5-4	TRBJ1-1	-	-	CASRDGGYTEAFF	TGTGCCAGCAGAGACGGGGGTTACACTGAAGCTTTCTTT
TRBV11-2	TRBJ2-7	once	TRBD2	CASSLVASGGTYEQYF	TGTGCCAGCAGCTTAGTTGCTAGCGGGGGGACCTACGAGCAGTACTTC
TRBV5-1	TRBJ1-1	-	TRBD1	CASTIGTGTLTEAFF	TGCGCCAGCACCATCGGGACAGGGACTCTCACTGAAGCTTTCTTT
TRBV3-1/TRBV3-2	TRBJ2-1	-	TRBD2	CASSQGPSGGLSYNEQFF	TGTGCCAGCAGCCAAGGCCCAAGCGGGGGCCTCTCCTACAATGAGCAGTTCTTC
TRBV4-2	TRBJ1-2	-	TRBD1	CASSQNRGGEDGYTF	TGTGCCAGCAGCCAGAACAGGGGGGGCGAGGATGGCTACACCTTC
TRBV7-2	TRBJ2-5	-	-	CASSFGGQETQYF	TGTGCCAGCAGCTTCGGCGGTCAAGAGACCCAGTACTTC
TRBV6-5	TRBJ1-2	-	-	CASTKGPGQVSGYTF	TGTGCCAGCACCAAAGGCCCGGGACAAGTCTCTGGCTACACCTTC
TRBV7-9	TRBJ1-1	few	TRBD1	CASMEQGVHTEAFF	TGTGCCAGCATGGAACAGGGGGTTCACACTGAAGCTTTCTTT
TRBV9	TRBJ2-1	-	-	CASSVGDYYNEQFF	TGTGCCAGCAGCGTAGGAGACTACTACAATGAGCAGTTCTTC
TRBV14	TRBJ1-4	-	TRBD1	CASSLRTGGSEKLFF	TGTGCCAGCAGCCTTAGGACAGGGGGATCTGAAAAACTGTTTTTT
TRBV7-8	TRBJ2-7	-	-	CANSLAFHSSYEQYF	TGTGCCAACAGCTTAGCGTTTCACAGCTCCTACGAGCAGTACTTC
TRBV13	TRBJ1-3	-	-	CASSLGPEDTIYF	TGTGCCAGCAGCTTAGGCCCGGAGGACACCATATATTTT
TRBV19	TRBJ2-3	-	-	CASSRAFDGTDTQYF	TGTGCCAGTAGCAGGGCCTTCGACGGCACAGATACGCAGTATTTT
TRBV18	TRBJ1-5	-	TRBD1	CASSPPPGGFNQPQHF	TGTGCCAGCTCACCACCCCCAGGGGGCTTCAATCAGCCCCAGCATTTT
TRBV7-2	TRBJ1-6	once	-	CASSPPPGVDNSPLHF	TGTGCCAGCAGCCCCCCCCCGGGGGTTGACAATTCACCCCTCCACTTT
TRBV19	TRBJ1-1	-	-	CASSIVRGTEAFF	TGTGCCAGTAGTATAGTGAGGGGGACTGAAGCTTTCTTT
TRBV11-3	TRBJ2-7	-	-	CASSLGRTVPYEQYF	TGTGCCAGCAGCTTAGGGAGGACAGTTCCCTACGAGCAGTACTTC
TRBV2	TRBJ1-1	-	-	CASSRTANTEAFF	TGTGCCAGCAGTCGGACAGCTAACACTGAAGCTTTCTTT
TRBV4-3	TRBJ1-5	-	-	CASSQEVMGARNQPQHF	TGCGCCAGCAGCCAAGAAGTCATGGGGGCTCGCAATCAGCCCCAGCATTTT
TRBV19	TRBJ1-4	-	TRBD1	CASSTFPGTGEKGEKLFF	TGTGCCAGTAGTACCTTTCCCGGGACAGGGGAAAAGGGTGAAAAACTGTTTTTT
TRBV10-3	TRBJ1-1	once	-	CAISEHPNTEAFF	TGTGCCATCAGTGAACACCCGAACACTGAAGCTTTCTTT
TRBV6-5	TRBJ1-2	-	-	CASSYDRNYGYTF	TGTGCCAGCAGTTACGACAGGAACTATGGCTACACCTTC
TRBV5-1	TRBJ2-2	-	-	CASSLDRTNTGELFF	TGCGCCAGCAGCTTGGACAGGACGAACACCGGGGAGCTGTTTTTT
TRBV2	TRBJ2-1	-	-	CASSTPGDNEQFF	TGTGCCAGCAGTACCCCAGGGGACAATGAGCAGTTCTTC
TRBV12-3/TRBV12-4	TRBJ1-5	once	-	CASSAVGQPQHF	TGTGCCAGCAGTGCGGTCGGTCAGCCCCAGCATTTT
TRBV5-1	TRBJ1-5	few	-	CASSLSGVSNQPQHF	TGCGCCAGCAGCTTGAGCGGGGTTAGCAATCAGCCCCAGCATTTT
TRBV11-3	TRBJ2-3	few	-	CASSFTPNPVVTDTQYF	TGTGCCAGCAGCTTTACCCCAAACCCGGTCGTCACAGATACGCAGTATTTT
TRBV11-2	TRBJ2-5	-	-	CASSWVAIGTQYF	TGTGCCAGCAGTTGGGTAGCGATCGGGACCCAGTACTTC
TRBV10-3	TRBJ1-4	-	TRBD1	CAISEGGQRGPIATNEKLFF	TGTGCCATCAGTGAGGGGGGACAGAGGGGACCGATTGCAACTAATGAAAAACTGTTTTTT
TRBV27	TRBJ1-1	-	TRBD1	CASRRAQGVGTEAFF	TGTGCCAGCAGGCGGGCGCAGGGGGTAGGCACTGAAGCTTTCTTT
TRBV7-2	TRBJ1-2	-	-	CASSPRGQSNGYTF	TGTGCCAGCAGCCCTCGTGGGCAGTCAAATGGCTACACCTTC
TRBV7-3	TRBJ2-2	-	-	CASSLGSATGELFF	TGTGCCAGCAGCTTAGGTAGCGCAACCGGGGAGCTGTTTTTT
TRBV19	TRBJ2-2	-	-	CASSAATFTGELFF	TGTGCCAGTAGTGCAGCGACGTTTACCGGGGAGCTGTTTTTT
TRBV7-3	TRBJ1-3	-	-	CASSLSPRGSGNTIYF	TGTGCCAGCAGCTTAAGTCCCAGGGGCTCTGGAAACACCATATATTTT
TRBV7-3	TRBJ1-6	-	-	CASSLQGPGGNSPLHF	TGTGCCAGCAGCTTACAGGGCCCTGGGGGGAATTCACCCCTCCACTTT
TRBV5-6	TRBJ2-4	-	-	CASSQAGFLAKNIQYF	TGTGCCAGCAGCCAGGCGGGGTTTCTAGCCAAAAACATTCAGTACTTC
TRBV29-1	TRBJ2-1	-	TRBD2	CSGTSGSDEQFF	TGCAGCGGGACTAGCGGGAGTGATGAGCAGTTCTTC
TRBV11-2	TRBJ1-1	-	TRBD1	CASSFPITGAKGNTEAFF	TGTGCCAGCAGCTTCCCAATAACAGGGGCGAAAGGAAACACTGAAGCTTTCTTT
TRBV6-2/TRBV6-3	TRBJ2-1	-	TRBD1	CASSLGTGFNNEQFF	TGTGCCAGCAGCCTCGGGACAGGGTTTAACAATGAGCAGTTCTTC
TRBV9	TRBJ2-1	-	TRBD2	CASSPRLAGYNEQFF	TGTGCCAGCAGTCCCCGACTAGCGGGATACAATGAGCAGTTCTTC
TRBV27	TRBJ2-2	-	-	CASSFGLVTLRAGELFF	TGTGCCAGCAGTTTCGGGCTAGTTACGTTGCGGGCCGGGGAGCTGTTTTTT
TRBV27	TRBJ2-3	few	-	CASSSPRGISTDTQYF	TGTGCCAGCAGTTCGCCCCGGGGGATTAGCACAGATACGCAGTATTTT